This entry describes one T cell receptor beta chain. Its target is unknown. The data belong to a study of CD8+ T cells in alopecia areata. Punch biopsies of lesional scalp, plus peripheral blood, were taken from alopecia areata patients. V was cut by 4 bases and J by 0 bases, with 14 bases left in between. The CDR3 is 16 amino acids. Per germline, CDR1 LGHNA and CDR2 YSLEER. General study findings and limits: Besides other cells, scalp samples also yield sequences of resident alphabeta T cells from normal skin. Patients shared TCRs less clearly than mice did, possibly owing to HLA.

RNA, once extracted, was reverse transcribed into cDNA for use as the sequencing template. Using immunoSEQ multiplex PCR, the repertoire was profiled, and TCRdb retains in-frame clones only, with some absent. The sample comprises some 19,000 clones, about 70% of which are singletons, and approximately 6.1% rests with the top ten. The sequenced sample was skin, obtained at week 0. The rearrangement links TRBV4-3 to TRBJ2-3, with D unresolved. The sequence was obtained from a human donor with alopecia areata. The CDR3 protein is CASSRWVAPSTDTQYF. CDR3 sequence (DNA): TGCGCCAGCAGCCGGTGGGTGGCGCCTAGCACAGATACGCAGTATTTT.